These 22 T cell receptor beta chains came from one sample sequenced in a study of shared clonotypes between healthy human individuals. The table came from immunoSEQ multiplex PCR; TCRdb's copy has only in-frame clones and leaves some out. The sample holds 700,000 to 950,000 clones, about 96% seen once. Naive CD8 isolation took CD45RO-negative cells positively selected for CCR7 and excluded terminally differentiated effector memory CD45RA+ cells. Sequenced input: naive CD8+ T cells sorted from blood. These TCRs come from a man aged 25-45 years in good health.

CDR3 protein: CASSALLGQGFSNEQFF. The CDR3 region has the DNA TGTGCCAGCAGTGCTTTGCTGGGACAGGGGTTCTCCAATGAGCAGTTCTTC. This chain joins TRBV2 and TRBJ2-1; 10 bases match TRBD1. This CDR3 comprises 17 residues. CDR1 is SNHLY, CDR2 FYNNEI, per germline. V trimming: 4 bases; J trimming: 6 bases; junction bases outside the gene matches: 12. The whole variable domain, remainder taken from reference TRBV2 and TRBJ2-1, is EPEVTQTPSHQVTQMGQEVILRCVPISNHLYFYWYRQILGQKVEFLVSFYNNEISEKSEIFDDQFSVERPDGSNFTLKIRSTKLEDSAMYFCASSALLGQGFSNEQFFGPGTRLTVL.

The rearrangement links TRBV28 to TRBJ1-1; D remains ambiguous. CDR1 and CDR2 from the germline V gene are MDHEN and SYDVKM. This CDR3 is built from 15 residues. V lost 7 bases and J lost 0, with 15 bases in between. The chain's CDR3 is CASTTRRALNTEAFF. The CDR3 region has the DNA TGTGCCAGCACCACTCGTAGGGCTTTGAACACTGAAGCTTTCTTT. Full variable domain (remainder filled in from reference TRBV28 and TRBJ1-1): DVKVTQSSRYLVKRTGEKVFLECVQDMDHENMFWYRQDPGLGLRLIYFSYDVKMKEKGDIPEGYSVSREKKERFSLILESASTNQTSMYLCASTTRRALNTEAFFGQGTRLTVV.

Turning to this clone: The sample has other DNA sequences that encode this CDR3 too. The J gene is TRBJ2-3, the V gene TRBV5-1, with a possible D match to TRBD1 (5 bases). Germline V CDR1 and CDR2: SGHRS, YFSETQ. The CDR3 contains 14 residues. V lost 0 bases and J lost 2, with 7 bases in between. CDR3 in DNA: TGCGCCAGCAGCTTGGAAGGGGCCACAGATACGCAGTATTTT. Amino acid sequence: CASSLEGATDTQYF.

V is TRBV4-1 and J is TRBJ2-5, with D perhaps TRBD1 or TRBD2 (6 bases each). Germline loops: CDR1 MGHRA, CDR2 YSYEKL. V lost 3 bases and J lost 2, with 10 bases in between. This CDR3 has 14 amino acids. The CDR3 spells CASSQGGVQETQYF. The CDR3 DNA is TGCGCCAGCAGCCAGGGGGGCGTTCAAGAGACCCAGTACTTC.

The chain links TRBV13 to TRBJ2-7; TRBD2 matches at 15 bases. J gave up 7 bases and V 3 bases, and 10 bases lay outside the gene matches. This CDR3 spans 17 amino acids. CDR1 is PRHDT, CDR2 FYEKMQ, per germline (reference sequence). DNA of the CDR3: TGTGCCAGCAGCTTCACGTCCCCGGGACTAGCGGGAGGTGAGCAGTACTTC. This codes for CASSFTSPGLAGGEQYF.

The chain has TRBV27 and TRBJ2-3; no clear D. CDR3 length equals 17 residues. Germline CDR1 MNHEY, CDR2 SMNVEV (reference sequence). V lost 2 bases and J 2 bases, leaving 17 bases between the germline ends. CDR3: CASSLRPGVLLTDTQYF. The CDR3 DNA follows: TGTGCCAGCAGTTTAAGGCCTGGGGTCCTTCTCACAGATACGCAGTATTTT.

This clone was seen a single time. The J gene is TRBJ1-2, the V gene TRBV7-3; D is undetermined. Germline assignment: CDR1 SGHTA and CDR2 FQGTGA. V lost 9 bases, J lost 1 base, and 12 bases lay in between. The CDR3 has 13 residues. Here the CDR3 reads CASSIDGNYGYTF. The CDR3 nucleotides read TGTGCCAGTTCCATCGACGGTAACTATGGCTACACCTTC.

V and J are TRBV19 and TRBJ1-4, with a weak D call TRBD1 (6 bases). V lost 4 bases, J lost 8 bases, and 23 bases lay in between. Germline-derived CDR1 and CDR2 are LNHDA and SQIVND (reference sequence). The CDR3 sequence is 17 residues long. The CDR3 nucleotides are TGTGCCAGTAGTAATTCCCCGACAGGCCGGTCGTGGGAAAAACTGTTTTTT. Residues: CASSNSPTGRSWEKLFF.

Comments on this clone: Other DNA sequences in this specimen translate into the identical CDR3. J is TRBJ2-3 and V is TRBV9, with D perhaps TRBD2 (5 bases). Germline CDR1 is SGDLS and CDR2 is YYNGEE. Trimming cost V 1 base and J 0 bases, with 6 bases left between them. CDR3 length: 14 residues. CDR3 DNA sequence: TGTGCCAGCAGCGTAAGAGGGAGCACAGATACGCAGTATTTT. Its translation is CASSVRGSTDTQYF.

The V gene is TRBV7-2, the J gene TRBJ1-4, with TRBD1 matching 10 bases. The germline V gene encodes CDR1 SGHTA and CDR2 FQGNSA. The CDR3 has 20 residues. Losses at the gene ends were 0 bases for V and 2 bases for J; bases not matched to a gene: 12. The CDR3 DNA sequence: TGTGCCAGCAGCTTAGCGCTGGGACAGGGGCCGAGGGGGACTAATGAAAAACTGTTTTTT. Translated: CASSLALGQGPRGTNEKLFF.

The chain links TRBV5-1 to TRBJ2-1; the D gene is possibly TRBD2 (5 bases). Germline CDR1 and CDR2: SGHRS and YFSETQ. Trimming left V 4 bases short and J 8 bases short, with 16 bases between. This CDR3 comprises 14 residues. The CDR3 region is CASSIGSGSDEQFF. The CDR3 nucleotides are TGCGCCAGCAGCATCGGAAGTGGGAGCGATGAGCAGTTCTTC.

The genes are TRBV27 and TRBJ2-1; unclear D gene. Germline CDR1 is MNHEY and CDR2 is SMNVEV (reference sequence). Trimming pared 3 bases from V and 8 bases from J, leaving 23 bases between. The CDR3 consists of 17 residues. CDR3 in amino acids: CASSFSGPPFRFDEQFF. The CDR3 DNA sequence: TGTGCCAGCAGTTTCTCTGGACCCCCATTCAGGTTCGATGAGCAGTTCTTC.

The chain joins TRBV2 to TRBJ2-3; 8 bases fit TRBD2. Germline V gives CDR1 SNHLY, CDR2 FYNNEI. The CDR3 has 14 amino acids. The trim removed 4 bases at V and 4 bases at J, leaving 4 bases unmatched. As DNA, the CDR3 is TGTGCCAGCAGTGCCAGCGGGAGCGCAGATACGCAGTATTTT. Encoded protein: CASSASGSADTQYF.

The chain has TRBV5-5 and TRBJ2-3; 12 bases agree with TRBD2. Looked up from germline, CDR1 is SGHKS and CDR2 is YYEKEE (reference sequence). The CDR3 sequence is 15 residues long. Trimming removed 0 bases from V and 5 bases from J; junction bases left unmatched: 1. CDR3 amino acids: CASSLGLAGEDTQYF. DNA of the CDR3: TGTGCCAGCAGCTTGGGACTAGCGGGAGAAGATACGCAGTATTTT.

CDR3 protein: CASSESSAAYGYTF. Here the CDR3 DNA reads TGCGCCAGCAGTGAGTCATCGGCAGCCTATGGCTACACCTTC. The V and J genes are TRBV10-2 and TRBJ1-2; D not certain. Germline V CDR1 and CDR2: WSHSY, SAAADI. V lost 0 bases to trimming and J lost 4 bases, with 9 bases between them. This CDR3 is 14 amino acids long.

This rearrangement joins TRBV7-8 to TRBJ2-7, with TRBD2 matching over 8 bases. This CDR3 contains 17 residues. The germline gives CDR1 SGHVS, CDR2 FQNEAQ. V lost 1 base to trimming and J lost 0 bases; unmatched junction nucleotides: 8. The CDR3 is CASSLGGAGDISYEQYF. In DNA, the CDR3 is TGTGCCAGCAGCTTAGGGGGAGCGGGAGACATCTCCTACGAGCAGTACTTC.

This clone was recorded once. CDR3 loop: CASSQSTGRTYEQYF. CDR3 bases: TGCGCCAGCAGCCAATCGACAGGTAGAACCTACGAGCAGTACTTC. This chain connects TRBV4-1 to TRBJ2-7, with a weak D call TRBD1 (6 bases). This CDR3 is built from 15 residues. The V end lost 2 bases, the J end lost 2 bases, and 13 bases lay between the germline ends. Germline values: CDR1 MGHRA, CDR2 YSYEKL.

The CDR3 region has the DNA TGTGCCAGCAGCTTAGAGTGGACCGGGGAGCTGTTTTTT. Translation: CASSLEWTGELFF. The chain carries TRBV7-6 and TRBJ2-2; D is uncertain. CDR3 length: 13 amino acids. V dropped 1 base and J dropped 5 bases, with 5 bases sitting between them. Per the germline V gene, CDR1 is SGHVS and CDR2 is FNYEAQ.

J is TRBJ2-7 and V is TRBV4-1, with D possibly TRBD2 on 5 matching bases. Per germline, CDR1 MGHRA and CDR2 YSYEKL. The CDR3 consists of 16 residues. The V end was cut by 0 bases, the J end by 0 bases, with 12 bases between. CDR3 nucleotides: TGCGCCAGCAGCCAAGATCATAGCGAGCGCTCCTACGAGCAGTACTTC. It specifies CASSQDHSERSYEQYF.

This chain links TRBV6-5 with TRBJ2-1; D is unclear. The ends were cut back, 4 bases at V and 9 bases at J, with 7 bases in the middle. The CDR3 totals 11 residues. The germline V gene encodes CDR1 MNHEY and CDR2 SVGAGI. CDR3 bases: TGTGCCAGCAGTTTTCCCGGTGAGCAGTTCTTC. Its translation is CASSFPGEQFF.

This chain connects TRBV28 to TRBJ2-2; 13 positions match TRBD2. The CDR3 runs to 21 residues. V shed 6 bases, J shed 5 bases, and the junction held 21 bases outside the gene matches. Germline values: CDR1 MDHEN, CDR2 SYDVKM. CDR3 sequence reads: CASSPITISWTSGSFTGELFF. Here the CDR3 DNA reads TGTGCCAGCAGCCCAATAACGATATCCTGGACTAGCGGGAGTTTTACCGGGGAGCTGTTTTTT.

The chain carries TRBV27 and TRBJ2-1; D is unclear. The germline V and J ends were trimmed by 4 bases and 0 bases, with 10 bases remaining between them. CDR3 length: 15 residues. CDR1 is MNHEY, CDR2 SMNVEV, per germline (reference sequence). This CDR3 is CASSSGWSSYNEQFF. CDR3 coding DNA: TGTGCCAGCAGTTCAGGCTGGAGCTCCTACAATGAGCAGTTCTTC.